This T cell receptor beta chain was recovered during a study of graft-versus-host responses after intestinal transplantation. Study-wide background: In this cohort, recipients had multivisceral, liver-intestinal, or isolated intestinal transplants.

V was clipped by 1 base and J by 1 base, with 8 bases between them. Germline CDR1 LGHNT, CDR2 FRNRAP. The CDR3 covers 15 residues. General study results and limits: Declines in HvG clones occurring early post-transplant were associated with peak circulating GvH clone levels. High graft-versus-host to host-versus-graft clonal ratios were found in allografts of patients who had graft-donor T cell macrochimerism. Ileal or blood samples showed some GvH clones first, and such clones were also found in recipient marrow.

On this clone: Its antigen is undetermined.

The table came from immunoSEQ multiplex PCR; TCRdb's copy has only in-frame clones and leaves some out. The table includes 50,000 or so clones, 85% to 95% detected once. This specimen consisted of unstimulated CD4+ T cells sorted from spleen or lymph node cells, obtained before transplant. The chain recombines TRBV12-5 with TRBJ1-3; D might be TRBD1 (5 bases). The source of this sequence is a human donor who was the organ donor for an intestinal transplant. The CDR3 nucleotides are TGTGCTAGTGGTTTGGCGACAGCTTCTGGAAACACCATATATTTT. Its protein is CASGLATASGNTIYF. Supplemented by reference TRBV12-5 and TRBJ1-3, the full variable domain reads DARVTQTPRHKVTEMGQEVTMRCQPILGHNTVFWYRQTMMQGLELLAYFRNRAPLDDSGMPKDRFSAEMPDATLATLKIQPSEPRDSAVYFCASGLATASGNTIYFGEGSWLTVV.